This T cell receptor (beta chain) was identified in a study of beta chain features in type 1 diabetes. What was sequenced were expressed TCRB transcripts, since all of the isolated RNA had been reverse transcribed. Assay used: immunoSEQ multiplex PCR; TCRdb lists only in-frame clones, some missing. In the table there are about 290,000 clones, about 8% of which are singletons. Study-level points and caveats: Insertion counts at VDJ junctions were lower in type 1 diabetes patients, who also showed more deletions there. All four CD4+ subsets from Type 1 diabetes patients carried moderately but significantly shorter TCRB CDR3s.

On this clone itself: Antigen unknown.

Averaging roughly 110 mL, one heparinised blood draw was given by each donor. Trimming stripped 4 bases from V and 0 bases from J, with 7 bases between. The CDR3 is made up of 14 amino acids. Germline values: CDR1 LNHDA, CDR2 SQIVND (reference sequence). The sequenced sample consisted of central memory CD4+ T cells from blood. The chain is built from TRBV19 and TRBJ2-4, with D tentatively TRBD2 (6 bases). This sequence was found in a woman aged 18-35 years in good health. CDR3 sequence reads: CASSTGLAKNIQYF. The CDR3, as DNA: TGTGCCAGTAGTACGGGACTAGCCAAAAACATTCAGTACTTC.